Presented here are 7 T cell receptor beta chains from one specimen sequenced in a study of shared clonotypes between healthy human individuals. Measured with immunoSEQ multiplex PCR; TCRdb has only the in-frame clones, and not every one. The sample holds about a million clones, 70% to 80% seen once. The sample taken for sequencing was memory CD4+ T cells from PBMCs. Subset reported: CD45RA-negative fraction. The source is a man younger than 35 in good health. Some clones in this sample may be carry-over from other donors' samples.

The V gene is TRBV7-2, the J gene TRBJ2-2; no clear D gene. Trimming took 5 bases from V and 4 from J, leaving 17 bases between them. Germline V lookup: CDR1 SGHTA, CDR2 FQGNSA. The CDR3 has 16 residues. CDR3 loop: CASSARALSATGELFF. CDR3 sequence (DNA): TGTGCCAGCAGCGCTAGGGCCCTTAGTGCCACCGGGGAGCTGTTTTTT.

For this clone: One end of the junction does not line up with germline, which may come from a read error. The chain links TRBV15 to TRBJ1-1; 10 bases are a match to TRBD1. Germline V gene data show CDR1 as LNHNV and CDR2 as YYDKDF (reference sequence). The CDR3 length is 16 residues. The CDR3 is CATSRDASGQGLGQPF. CDR3 nucleotides: TGTGCCACCAGCAGAGACGCTTCGGGACAGGGGCTCGGCCAGCCCTTT.

The rearrangement uses TRBV29-1 and TRBJ2-3; TRBD2 matches 7 bases. V dropped 5 bases and J dropped 5; count of bases not matched to a gene: 7. Germline loops: CDR1 SQVTM, CDR2 ANQGSEA. CDR3 length: 13 residues. This CDR3 is CSVYRAGVDTQYF. CDR3 in DNA: TGCAGCGTTTATCGGGCGGGAGTAGATACGCAGTATTTT.

The genes are TRBV4-1 and TRBJ2-5; D gene uncertain. V lost 0 bases and J lost 4, with 15 bases in between. The CDR3 totals 16 residues. Germline loops: CDR1 MGHRA, CDR2 YSYEKL. In nucleotides, the CDR3 is TGCGCCAGCAGCCAAGAGGCGGCCTACCCAGGAGAGACCCAGTACTTC. As protein: CASSQEAAYPGETQYF.

J is TRBJ2-2 and V is TRBV27; D may correspond to TRBD1 or TRBD2 (6 bases each). The V and J ends lost 2 bases and 4 bases respectively, with 11 bases between them. The germline V gene encodes CDR1 MNHEY and CDR2 SMNVEV (reference sequence). CDR3 length: 15 amino acids. The CDR3 DNA reads TGTGCCAGCAGTTTAAATGGAGGGGGCACCGGGGAGCTGTTTTTT. It specifies CASSLNGGGTGELFF.

J is TRBJ2-1 and V is TRBV9; TRBD2 aligns across 7 bases. Germline V gives CDR1 SGDLS, CDR2 YYNGEE. The CDR3 is 15 amino acids. J was trimmed by 9 bases and V by 2 bases; bases with no gene match: 11. The CDR3 DNA sequence: TGTGCCAGCAGCGTCTCCGGGGGAGGGTTGGGTGAGCAGTTCTTC. Its protein is CASSVSGGGLGEQFF. The full variable domain, completed using reference TRBV9 and TRBJ2-1, is DSGVTQTPKHLITATGQRVTLRCSPRSGDLSVYWYQQSLDQGLQFLIQYYNGEERAKGNILERFSAQQFPDLHSELNLSSLELGDSALYFCASSVSGGGLGEQFFGPGTRLTVL.

The chain joins TRBV7-9 to TRBJ1-3; no reliable D call. The ends were cut back, 0 bases at V and 4 bases at J, with 10 bases in the middle. The V gene's germline CDR1 is SEHNR and CDR2 FQNEAQ (reference sequence). The CDR3 has 15 amino acids. The CDR3 nucleotides are TGTGCCAGCAGCTTAGCTCGCGTGGACGGAAACACCATATATTTT. This translates into CASSLARVDGNTIYF.